These 4 T cell receptor beta chains originate from one sample sequenced in a study of blood T cell repertoires in COVID-19. Method: immunoSEQ multiplex PCR; TCRdb's copy keeps in-frame clones and lacks some. The sample has roughly 120,000 clones; about 90% are singletons. What was sequenced was peripheral blood. These receptors were taken from a man aged 70-80 years who had recovered from COVID-19.

This chain connects TRBV5-1 to TRBJ2-1, with D possibly being TRBD1 (6 bases). V dropped 5 bases and J dropped 2 bases, with 11 bases sitting between them. This CDR3 region has 14 residues. The germline gives CDR1 SGHRS, CDR2 YFSETQ. The CDR3 DNA is TGCGCCAGCAGGGATGGACAGACCTACAATGAGCAGTTCTTC. Protein product: CASRDGQTYNEQFF.

The DNA for the CDR3 is TGTGCCAGCAGCCCGAGGGCAGGCGCTCAAGAGACCCAGTACTTC. This sequence encodes CASSPRAGAQETQYF. V gene TRBV3-1 (or the pseudogene TRBV3-2) combines with J gene TRBJ2-5; perhaps TRBD2 as D (5 bases). CDR3 length equals 15 residues. Germline V gene sequence: CDR1 LGHDT, CDR2 YNNKEL (reference sequence). Between the trimmed V and J ends, which lost 4 bases and 2 bases, there was a span of 14 bases.

The genes are TRBV28 and TRBJ2-5; the match to TRBD2 covers 10 bases. In germline, CDR1 is MDHEN, CDR2 SYDVKM. The junction had 8 bases not matched to a gene; V was cut back by 5 bases and J by 5 bases. The CDR3 has 15 amino acids. The CDR3 DNA follows: TGTGCCAGCAGTACCACCGGGACTAGCGCCGAGACCCAGTACTTC. Residues: CASSTTGTSAETQYF.

V gene TRBV7-2 combines with J gene TRBJ2-2, with D perhaps TRBD1 (5 bases). This CDR3 spans 15 amino acids. CDR1 SGHTA and CDR2 FQGNSA come from the germline V gene. V was trimmed by 3 bases and J by 1 base, leaving 9 bases between them. The CDR3: CASSLSRENTGELFF. The CDR3 bases are TGTGCCAGCAGCTTGAGCAGGGAGAACACCGGGGAGCTGTTTTTT.